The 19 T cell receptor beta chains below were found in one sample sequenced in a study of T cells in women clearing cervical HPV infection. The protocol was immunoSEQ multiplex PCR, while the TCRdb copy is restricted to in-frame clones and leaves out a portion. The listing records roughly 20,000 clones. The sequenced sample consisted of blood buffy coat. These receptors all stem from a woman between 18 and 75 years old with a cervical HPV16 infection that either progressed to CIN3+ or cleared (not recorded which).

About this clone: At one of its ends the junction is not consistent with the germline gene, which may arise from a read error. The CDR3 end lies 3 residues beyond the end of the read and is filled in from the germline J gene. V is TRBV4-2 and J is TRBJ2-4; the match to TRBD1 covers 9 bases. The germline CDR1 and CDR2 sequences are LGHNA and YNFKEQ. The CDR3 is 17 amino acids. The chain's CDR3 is CASSQGPGQGAKNIQYF. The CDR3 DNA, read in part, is TGCGCCAGCAGCCAAGGACCGGGACAGGGAGCCAAAAACATT.

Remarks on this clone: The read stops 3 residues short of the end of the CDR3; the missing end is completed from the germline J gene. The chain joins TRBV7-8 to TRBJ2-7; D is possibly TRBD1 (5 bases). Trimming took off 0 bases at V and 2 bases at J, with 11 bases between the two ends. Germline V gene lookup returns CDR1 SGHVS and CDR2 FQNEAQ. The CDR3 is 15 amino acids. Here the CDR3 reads CASSLARQQTYEQYF. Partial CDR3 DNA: TGTGCCAGCAGCTTAGCAAGACAGCAAACCTACGAG.

Partial CDR3 DNA: TGTGCCAGTCTCCCGCTAGCGGGGGCCGACAATGAG. It yields the protein CASLPLAGADNE. The whole CDR3 sequence reads CASLPLAGADNEQFF. The V and J genes are TRBV19 and TRBJ2-1, with 10 bases identical to TRBD2. The CDR3 extends 3 residues past the end of the read, so its final part is completed from the germline J gene. The length of the CDR3 is 15 residues. V shed 8 bases, J shed 5 bases, and the junction held 9 bases outside the gene matches. The germline gives CDR1 LNHDA, CDR2 SQIVND (reference sequence).

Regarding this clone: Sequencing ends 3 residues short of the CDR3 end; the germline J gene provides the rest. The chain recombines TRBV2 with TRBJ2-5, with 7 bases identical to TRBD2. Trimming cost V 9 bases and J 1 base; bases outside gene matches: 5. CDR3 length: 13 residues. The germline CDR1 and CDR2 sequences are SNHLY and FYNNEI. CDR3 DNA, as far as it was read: TGTGCCAGAGGCGGGGGACCCCAAGAGACC. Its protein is CARGGGPQET. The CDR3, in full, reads CARGGGPQETQYF. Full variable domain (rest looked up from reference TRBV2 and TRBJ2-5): EPEVTQTPSHQVTQMGQEVILRCVPISNHLYFYWYRQILGQKVEFLVSFYNNEISEKSEIFDDQFSVERPDGSNFTLKIRSTKLEDSAMYFCARGGGPQETQYFGPGTRLLVL.

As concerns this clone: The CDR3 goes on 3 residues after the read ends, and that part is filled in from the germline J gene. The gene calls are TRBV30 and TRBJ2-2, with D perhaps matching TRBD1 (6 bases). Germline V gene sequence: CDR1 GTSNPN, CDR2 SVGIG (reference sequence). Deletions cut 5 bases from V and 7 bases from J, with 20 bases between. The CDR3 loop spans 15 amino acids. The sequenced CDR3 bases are TGTGCCTGGGGCTTACCCTACAGGGCTGGCGGGGAG. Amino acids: CAWGLPYRAGGE. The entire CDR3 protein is CAWGLPYRAGGELFF.

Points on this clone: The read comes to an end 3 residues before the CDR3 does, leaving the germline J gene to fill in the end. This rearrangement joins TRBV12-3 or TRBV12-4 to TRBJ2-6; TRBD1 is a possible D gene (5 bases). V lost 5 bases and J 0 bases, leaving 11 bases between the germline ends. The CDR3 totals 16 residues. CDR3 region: CASSRIQGSGANVLTF. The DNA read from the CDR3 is TGTGCCAGCAGTCGAATCCAGGGCTCTGGGGCCAACGTC.

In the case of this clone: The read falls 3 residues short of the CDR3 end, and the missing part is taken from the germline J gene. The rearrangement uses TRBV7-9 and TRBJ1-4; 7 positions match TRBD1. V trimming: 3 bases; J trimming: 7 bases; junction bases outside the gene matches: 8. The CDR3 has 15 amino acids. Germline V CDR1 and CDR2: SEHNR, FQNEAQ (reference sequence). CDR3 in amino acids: CASSFQGGRSEKLFF. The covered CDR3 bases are TGTGCCAGCAGCTTCCAAGGGGGCCGGAGTGAAAAA.

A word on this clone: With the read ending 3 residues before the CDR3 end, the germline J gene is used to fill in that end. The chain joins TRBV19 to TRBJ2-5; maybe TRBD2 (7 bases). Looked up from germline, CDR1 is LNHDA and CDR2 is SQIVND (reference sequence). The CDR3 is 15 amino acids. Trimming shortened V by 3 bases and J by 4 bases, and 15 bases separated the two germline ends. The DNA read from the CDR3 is TGTGCCAGTAGTATGTTTTCAGGGGAGGGAGAGACC. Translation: CASSMFSGEGET. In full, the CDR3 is CASSMFSGEGETQYF. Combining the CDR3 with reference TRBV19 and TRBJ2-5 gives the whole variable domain DGGITQSPKYLFRKEGQNVTLSCEQNLNHDAMYWYRQDPGQGLRLIYYSQIVNDFQKGDIAEGYSVSREKKESFPLTVTSAQKNPTAFYLCASSMFSGEGETQYFGPGTRLLVL.

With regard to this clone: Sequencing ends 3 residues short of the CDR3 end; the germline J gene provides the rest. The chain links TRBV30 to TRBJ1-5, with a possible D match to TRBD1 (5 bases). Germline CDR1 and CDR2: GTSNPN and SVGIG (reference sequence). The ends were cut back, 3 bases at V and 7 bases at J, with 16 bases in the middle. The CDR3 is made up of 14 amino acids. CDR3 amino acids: CAWSPRGADQPQHF. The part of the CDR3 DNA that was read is TGTGCCTGGAGCCCACGAGGGGCGGACCAGCCC.

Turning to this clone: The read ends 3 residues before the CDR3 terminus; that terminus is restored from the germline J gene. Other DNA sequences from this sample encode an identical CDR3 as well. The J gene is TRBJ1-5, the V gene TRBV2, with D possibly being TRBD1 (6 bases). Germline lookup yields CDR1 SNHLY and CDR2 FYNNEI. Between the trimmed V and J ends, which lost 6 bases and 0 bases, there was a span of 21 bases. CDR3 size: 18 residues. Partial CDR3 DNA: TGTGCCAGCAGCGGAGACTCAAGCGGGGGCTATAGCAATCAGCCC. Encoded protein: CASSGDSSGGYSNQP. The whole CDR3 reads CASSGDSSGGYSNQPQHF.

The DNA read from the CDR3 is TGCGCCAGCAGCTACTCAGGGGCATTCCAAGAGACC. This encodes CASSYSGAFQET. In full, the CDR3 reads CASSYSGAFQETQYF. V gene TRBV5-1 combines with J gene TRBJ2-5; perhaps TRBD1 as D (6 bases). The missing CDR3 end, 3 residues past where the read stops, is filled in from the germline J gene. Germline V gene sequence: CDR1 SGHRS, CDR2 YFSETQ. This CDR3 has 15 amino acids. Deletions cut 3 bases from V and 1 base from J, with 13 bases between.

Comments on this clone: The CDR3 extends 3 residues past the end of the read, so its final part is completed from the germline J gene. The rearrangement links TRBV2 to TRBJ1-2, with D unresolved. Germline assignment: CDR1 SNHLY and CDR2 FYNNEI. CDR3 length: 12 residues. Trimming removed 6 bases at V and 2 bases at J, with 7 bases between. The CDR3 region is CASSGGNYGYTF. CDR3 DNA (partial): TGTGCCAGCAGCGGAGGGAACTATGGC.

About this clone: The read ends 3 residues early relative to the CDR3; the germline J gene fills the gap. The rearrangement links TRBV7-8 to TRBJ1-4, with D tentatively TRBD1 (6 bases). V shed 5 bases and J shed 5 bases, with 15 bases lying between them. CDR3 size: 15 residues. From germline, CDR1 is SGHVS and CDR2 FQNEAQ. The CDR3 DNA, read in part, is TGTGCCAGCAGCCCACGGACAGAAGCAAATGAAAAA. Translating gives CASSPRTEANEK. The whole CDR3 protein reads CASSPRTEANEKLFF.

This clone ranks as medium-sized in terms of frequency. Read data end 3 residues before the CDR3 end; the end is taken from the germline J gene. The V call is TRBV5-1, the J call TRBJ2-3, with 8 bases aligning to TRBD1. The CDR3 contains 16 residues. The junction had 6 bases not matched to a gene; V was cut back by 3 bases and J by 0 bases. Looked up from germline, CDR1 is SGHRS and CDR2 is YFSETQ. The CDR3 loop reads CASSWTGTPSTDTQYF. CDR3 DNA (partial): TGCGCCAGCAGCTGGACAGGGACCCCTAGCACAGATACG.

The DNA read from the CDR3 is TGTGCCTGGACGGGGGGGCACGAGACC. This translates into CAWTGGHET. The whole CDR3 region reads CAWTGGHETQYF. The chain links TRBV30 to TRBJ2-5; the match to TRBD2 covers 8 bases. With the read ending 3 residues before the CDR3 end, the germline J gene is used to fill in that end. J was trimmed by 5 bases and V by 4 bases; bases with no gene match: 3. CDR1 is GTSNPN and CDR2 is SVGIG in the germline V gene (reference sequence). The CDR3 spans 12 residues.

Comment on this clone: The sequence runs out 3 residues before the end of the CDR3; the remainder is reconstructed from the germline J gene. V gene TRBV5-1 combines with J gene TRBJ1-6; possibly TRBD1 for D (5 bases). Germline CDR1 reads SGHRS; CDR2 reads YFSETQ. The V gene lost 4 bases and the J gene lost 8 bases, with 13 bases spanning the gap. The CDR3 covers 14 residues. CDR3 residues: CASSSQGSDSPLHF. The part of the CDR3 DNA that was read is TGCGCCAGCAGCAGCCAGGGATCTGATTCACCC.

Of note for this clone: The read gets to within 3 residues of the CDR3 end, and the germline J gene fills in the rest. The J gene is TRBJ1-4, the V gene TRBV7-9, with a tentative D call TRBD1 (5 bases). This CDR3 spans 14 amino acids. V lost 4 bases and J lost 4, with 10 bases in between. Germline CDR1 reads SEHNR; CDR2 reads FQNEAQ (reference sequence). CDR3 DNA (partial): TGTGCCAGCAGCTCGGCGGGGCTTAATGAAAAA. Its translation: CASSSAGLNEK. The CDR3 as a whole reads CASSSAGLNEKLFF.

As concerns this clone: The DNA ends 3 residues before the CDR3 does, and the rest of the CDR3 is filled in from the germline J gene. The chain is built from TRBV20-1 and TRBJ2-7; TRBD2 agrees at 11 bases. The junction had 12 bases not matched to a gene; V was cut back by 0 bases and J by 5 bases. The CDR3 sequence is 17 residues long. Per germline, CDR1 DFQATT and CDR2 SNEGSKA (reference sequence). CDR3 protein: CSARERLAGGRAHEQYF. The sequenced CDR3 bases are TGCAGTGCTAGAGAACGGCTAGCGGGGGGACGAGCCCACGAG.

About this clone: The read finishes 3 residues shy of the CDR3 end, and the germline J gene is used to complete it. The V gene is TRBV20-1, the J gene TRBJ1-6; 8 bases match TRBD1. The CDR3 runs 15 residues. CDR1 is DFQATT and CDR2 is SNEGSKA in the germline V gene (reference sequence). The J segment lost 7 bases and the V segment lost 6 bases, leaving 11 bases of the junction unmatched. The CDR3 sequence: CSAVRTGSQNSPLHF. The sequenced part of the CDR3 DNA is TGCAGTGCCGTTCGGACAGGGTCGCAAAATTCACCC.